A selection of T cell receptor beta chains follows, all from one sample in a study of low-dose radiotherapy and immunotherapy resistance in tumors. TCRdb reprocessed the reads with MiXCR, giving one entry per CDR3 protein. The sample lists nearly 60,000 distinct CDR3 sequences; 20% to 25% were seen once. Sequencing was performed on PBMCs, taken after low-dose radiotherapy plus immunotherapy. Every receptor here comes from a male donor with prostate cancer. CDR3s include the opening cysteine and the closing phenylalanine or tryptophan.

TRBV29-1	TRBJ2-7	CSAEGTGGAEQYF
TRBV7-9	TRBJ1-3	CASSMGTGTGNTIYF
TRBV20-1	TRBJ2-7	CSARPPTSRNEQYF
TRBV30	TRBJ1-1	CAWSVPSVSTEAFF
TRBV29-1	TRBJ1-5	CSVGQGSGNQPQHF
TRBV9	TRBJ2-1	CASSAILGNEQFF
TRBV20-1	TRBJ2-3	CSANDRGPTDTQYF
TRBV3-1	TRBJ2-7	CASSQPSTYEQYF
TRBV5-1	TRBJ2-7	CASSVDAGITYEQYF
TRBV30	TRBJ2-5	CAWRRTGGPAQYF
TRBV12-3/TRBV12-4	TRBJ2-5	CASSLDGPGWNFGTQYF
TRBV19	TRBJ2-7	CASSIQAGVTYEQYF
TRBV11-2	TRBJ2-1	CASRVSTQNNEQFF
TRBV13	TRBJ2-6	CASSRTAITGANVLTF
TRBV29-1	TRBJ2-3	CSVITGAIDPYF
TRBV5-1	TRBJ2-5	CASSLGETSGQETQYF
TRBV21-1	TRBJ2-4	CASSPEGWVGNIQYF
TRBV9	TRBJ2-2	CASSLSGELFF
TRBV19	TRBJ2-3	CASSAGQGARSDTQYF
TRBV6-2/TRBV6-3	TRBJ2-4	CASSWMRGTKNIQYF
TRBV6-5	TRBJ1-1	CASRTNRETEAFF
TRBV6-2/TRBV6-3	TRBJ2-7	CASSYSQGWSEQYF
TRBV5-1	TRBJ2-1	CASSLAGTSGGGDEQFF
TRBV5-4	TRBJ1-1	CASSPRTGRNTEAFF
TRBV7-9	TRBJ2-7	CASTPDNYEQYF
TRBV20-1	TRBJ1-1	CSAVPFMNTEAFF
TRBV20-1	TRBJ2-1	CSARPASGSNEQFF
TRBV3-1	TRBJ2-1	CASSHGQGFLGYNEQFF
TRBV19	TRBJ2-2	CASTQKMGAGELFF
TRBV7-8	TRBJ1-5	CASSHAGTGGGQPQHF
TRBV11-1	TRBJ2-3	CASSLGGGTDTQYF
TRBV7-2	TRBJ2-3	CASSNAPGDTQYF
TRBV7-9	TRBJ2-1	CASSDRGQGYNEQFF
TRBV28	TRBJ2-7	CASSPLPRPWSEQYF
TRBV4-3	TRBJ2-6	CASSRDRGGANVLTF
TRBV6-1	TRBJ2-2	CATTRTGTGELFF
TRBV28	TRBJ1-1	CASSQGYTEAFF
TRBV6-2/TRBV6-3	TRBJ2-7	CASRQPSGGLYEQYF
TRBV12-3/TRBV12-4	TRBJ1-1	CASSYRREMNTEAFF
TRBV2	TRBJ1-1	CVSRSRRLGTEAFF
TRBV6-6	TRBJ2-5	CASSYSGTSTQETQYF
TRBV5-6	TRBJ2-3	CASSSKDRDRVWDTQYF
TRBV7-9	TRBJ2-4	CASSFLGGPKNIQYF
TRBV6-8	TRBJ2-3	CASRGGPTSTDTQYF
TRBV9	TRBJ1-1	CASSVSPEGWTEAFF
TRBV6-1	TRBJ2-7	CASSEKIGVGQYF
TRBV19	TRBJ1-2	CASSIGDRSTNGYTF
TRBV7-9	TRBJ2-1	CASSLAGTGYEQFF
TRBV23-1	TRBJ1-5	CANLTLLGQPQHF
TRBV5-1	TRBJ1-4	CASSLGTGEHEKLFF
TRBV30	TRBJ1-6	CAWSVFAGGNRYNSPLHF
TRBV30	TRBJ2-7	CAWSVSFGTGSPYEQYF
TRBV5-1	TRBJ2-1	CASSIIAGGPDEQFF
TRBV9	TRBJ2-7	CASSVAASGLREQYF
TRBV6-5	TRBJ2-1	CASSYLGAASGSSYNEQFF
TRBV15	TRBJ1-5	CATSRERGAEQPQHF
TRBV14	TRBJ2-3	CASSQETDRPDTQYF
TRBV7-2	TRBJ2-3	CASSLVGGRDTQYF
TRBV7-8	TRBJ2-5	CASSLGTGVGYF
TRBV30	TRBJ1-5	CAWGTGSNQPQHF